The T cell receptor (beta chain) under discussion was sequenced for a study of early T cells in non-severe SARS-CoV-2 infection. The wider study: With bulk RNA from unsorted whole blood as input, sequencing yielded unpaired chains.

The study's findings and limits: Private and CD4 specificities were missed by VDJdb matching, which favored anti-spike CD8 responses.

Deletions cut 6 bases from V and 6 bases from J, with 11 bases between. The germline V gene encodes CDR1 SEHNR and CDR2 FQNEAQ (reference sequence). This CDR3 has 13 residues. Individual cDNA molecules were tagged with unique molecular identifiers. TCRdb recomputed calls from the 5' RACE reads with MiXCR, one row per CDR3 protein. The sample gives approximately 60,000 distinct CDR3 sequences, approximately 8.8% of which show up once; around an eighth is in the top ten. In its sample, this clonotype was seen many times. What it binds is unknown. The rearrangement uses TRBV7-9 and TRBJ2-2; D is perhaps TRBD2 (6 bases). The TCR originated in an adult who was a healthcare worker with PCR-confirmed SARS-CoV-2 infection or an uninfected control (not recorded which). The material was whole blood, obtained at baseline. The CDR3, as DNA: TGTGCCAGCAGTCCCAGGAGGGCCGGGGAGCTGTTTTTT. Protein sequence: CASSPRRAGELFF.